Shown below are 17 T cell receptor beta chains from a single sample sequenced in a study of shared T cell receptors in the human thymus. Generated by immunoSEQ multiplex PCR, the TCRdb table keeps only in-frame clones and is missing some. The data show under 700,000 clones, with 70% to 80% seen just once and more than 0.01% held by the top ten. This same sample was also taken into another study, of human thymus T cells.

The sequenced sample consisted of thymocytes. These receptor sequences come from a boy under two years old with a congenital heart defect.

The chain carries TRBV29-1 and TRBJ1-5; D is undetermined. Germline V CDR1 and CDR2: SQVTM, ANQGSEA. Between the trimmed V and J ends, which lost 4 bases and 1 base, there was a span of 8 bases. CDR3 size: 13 residues. The CDR3 reads CSVGAESNQPQHF. The CDR3 nucleotides read TGCAGCGTTGGCGCGGAGAGCAATCAGCCCCAGCATTTT.

This clone was seen a few times. The J gene is TRBJ2-1, the V gene TRBV30, with TRBD2 matching over 9 bases. This CDR3 comprises 15 residues. Germline V gene sequence: CDR1 GTSNPN, CDR2 SVGIG (reference sequence). V was pared by 7 bases and J by 7 bases, with 14 bases of the junction left unmatched. Here the CDR3 DNA reads TGTGCCTCCCACCCCGGTGGCGGGAGGGCGAATGAGCAGTTCTTC. It is translated as CASHPGGGRANEQFF. Filled out from reference TRBV30 and TRBJ2-1, the complete variable domain reads SQTIHQWPATLVQPVGSPLSLECTVEGTSNPNLYWYRQAAGRGLQLLFYSVGIGQISSEVPQNLSASRPQDRQFILSSKKLLLSDSGFYLCASHPGGGRANEQFFGPGTRLTVL.

The CDR3 nucleotides read TGTGCCAGCAGCTCGGGGACTAGCCGGAATGAGCAGTTCTTC. Encoded protein: CASSSGTSRNEQFF. V and J are TRBV5-4 and TRBJ2-1; 9 nucleotides line up with TRBD2. V trimming: 3 bases; J trimming: 7 bases; junction bases outside the gene matches: 5. This CDR3 comprises 14 residues. From germline, CDR1 is SGHNT and CDR2 YYREEE (reference sequence).

The J gene is TRBJ1-1, the V gene TRBV6-6; 9 bases map to TRBD1. CDR1 MNHNY and CDR2 SVGAGI come from the germline V gene (reference sequence). With 7 bases clipped from V and 6 bases from J, the junction kept 6 bases outside the gene matches. The CDR3 has 13 amino acids. CDR3 in amino acids: CASKSRQGAEAFF. As DNA, the CDR3 is TGTGCCAGCAAGTCCCGACAGGGGGCTGAAGCTTTCTTT.

This clone was observed a few times. The chain links TRBV5-6 to TRBJ1-3; tentative D call: TRBD1 (6 bases). This CDR3 spans 17 amino acids. Trimming took 4 bases from V and 4 from J, leaving 21 bases between them. CDR1 is SGHDT, CDR2 YYEEEE, per germline. CDR3 sequence reads: CASSELRRQERGNTIYF. CDR3 coding DNA: TGTGCCAGCAGCGAACTGCGACGACAGGAACGGGGAAACACCATATATTTT.

The V gene is TRBV10-2, the J gene TRBJ2-7; D possibly corresponds to TRBD1 (6 bases). V gave up 8 bases and J gave up 4 bases, with 21 bases separating them. This CDR3 contains 15 residues. The germline V gene has CDR1 WSHSY and CDR2 SAAADI. CDR3 sequence reads: CASLIWDTRSYEQYF. CDR3 nucleotide sequence: TGCGCCAGCCTAATTTGGGACACGAGATCTTACGAGCAGTACTTC.

This clone was seen only a few times. The V gene is TRBV30, the J gene TRBJ2-7; maybe TRBD2 (5 bases). V was clipped by 4 bases and J by 5 bases, with 18 bases between them. The CDR3 covers 14 residues. Germline V gene sequence: CDR1 GTSNPN, CDR2 SVGIG (reference sequence). The CDR3 loop reads CAWTSPGILHEQYF. The CDR3 DNA sequence: TGTGCCTGGACCAGCCCCGGGATACTTCACGAGCAGTACTTC.

The J gene is TRBJ1-1, the V gene TRBV6-4; D gene uncertain. The CDR3 contains 13 residues. V was pared by 6 bases and J by 0 bases, with 8 bases between. Per the germline V gene, CDR1 is MRHNA and CDR2 is SNTAGT. The CDR3 DNA reads as TGTGCCAGCAGCTATGCAATGAACACTGAAGCTTTCTTT. Amino acids: CASSYAMNTEAFF.

In DNA form, the CDR3 reads TGTGCCAGCTCACCTTGGGAGTTCAATCAGCCCCAGCATTTT. Encoded protein: CASSPWEFNQPQHF. The chain links TRBV18 to TRBJ1-5, with D hard to call. This CDR3 region has 14 residues. CDR1 KGHSH and CDR2 LQKENI come from the germline V gene. V was cut by 3 bases and J by 3 bases, with 9 bases left in between.

This chain connects TRBV5-1 to TRBJ2-7, with 9 bases lining up with TRBD1. The germline gives CDR1 SGHRS, CDR2 YFSETQ. The CDR3 spans 14 residues. The trim removed 5 bases at V and 6 bases at J, leaving 9 bases unmatched. CDR3 amino acids: CASRTGQGLPEQYF. In DNA form, the CDR3 reads TGCGCCAGCAGAACGGGACAGGGACTCCCCGAGCAGTACTTC.

This chain uses TRBV9 with TRBJ1-2; D remains unclear. There are 15 residues in the CDR3. Germline V CDR1 and CDR2: SGDLS, YYNGEE. V lost 4 bases, J lost 2 bases, and 15 bases lay in between. For the CDR3, the DNA is TGTGCCAGCAGCTCCCTGATGGGAGGGAACTATGGCTACACCTTC. Protein product: CASSSLMGGNYGYTF.

This chain connects TRBV14 to TRBJ2-7, with 7 bases fitting TRBD2. This CDR3 comprises 16 residues. Germline V lookup: CDR1 SGHDN, CDR2 FVKESK. Unmatched junction bases numbered 10, after V lost 1 base and J lost 4 bases. Here the CDR3 reads CASSQGTTLAEYEQYF. CDR3 bases: TGTGCCAGCAGCCAAGGGACAACCCTAGCGGAGTACGAGCAGTACTTC.

A single count supports this clone. The chain has TRBV4-3 and TRBJ2-1, with 14 bases identical to TRBD2. V shed 6 bases, J shed 7 bases, and the junction held 14 bases outside the gene matches. The germline gives CDR1 LGHNA, CDR2 YSLEER. This CDR3 comprises 18 residues. CDR3 loop: CASSLGLAGEPPRNEQFF. In DNA form, the CDR3 reads TGCGCCAGCAGTCTGGGACTAGCGGGAGAACCGCCCCGTAATGAGCAGTTCTTC.

This clone appeared a single time. The V call is TRBV5-1, the J call TRBJ2-5, with TRBD1 matching over 8 bases. Germline V gene lookup returns CDR1 SGHRS and CDR2 YFSETQ. This CDR3 is 16 amino acids long. With 3 bases clipped from V and 0 bases from J, the junction kept 7 bases outside the gene matches. CDR3 sequence (DNA): TGCGCCAGCAGCTGGGGGACAGGACCGCACCAAGAGACCCAGTACTTC. Its translation is CASSWGTGPHQETQYF.

The chain uses TRBV5-1 and TRBJ2-2, with 9 bases identical to TRBD2. The V segment lost 0 bases and the J segment 5 bases; nucleotides outside the gene matches: 5. From germline, CDR1 is SGHRS and CDR2 YFSETQ. CDR3 length: 16 amino acids. CDR3 protein: CASSLVLSGRTGELFF. Here the CDR3 DNA reads TGCGCCAGCAGCTTGGTTCTTAGCGGGAGAACCGGGGAGCTGTTTTTT.

The chain joins TRBV18 to TRBJ1-2; the match to TRBD1 covers 9 bases. CDR1 and CDR2 (germline): KGHSH, LQKENI. V was pared by 6 bases and J by 4 bases, with 0 bases of the junction left unmatched. The length of the CDR3 is 12 residues. This CDR3 is CASSDRGYGYTF. The CDR3 DNA follows: TGTGCCAGCTCGGACAGGGGCTATGGCTACACCTTC.

The V and J genes are TRBV6-1 and TRBJ1-3; maybe TRBD1 (5 bases). Germline values: CDR1 MNHNS, CDR2 SASEGT. V lost 3 bases, J lost 2 bases, and 14 bases lay in between. The CDR3 covers 16 residues. CDR3 in amino acids: CASSDSPGGTGNTIYF. For the CDR3, the DNA is TGTGCCAGCAGTGACAGTCCGGGGGGGACTGGAAACACCATATATTTT.